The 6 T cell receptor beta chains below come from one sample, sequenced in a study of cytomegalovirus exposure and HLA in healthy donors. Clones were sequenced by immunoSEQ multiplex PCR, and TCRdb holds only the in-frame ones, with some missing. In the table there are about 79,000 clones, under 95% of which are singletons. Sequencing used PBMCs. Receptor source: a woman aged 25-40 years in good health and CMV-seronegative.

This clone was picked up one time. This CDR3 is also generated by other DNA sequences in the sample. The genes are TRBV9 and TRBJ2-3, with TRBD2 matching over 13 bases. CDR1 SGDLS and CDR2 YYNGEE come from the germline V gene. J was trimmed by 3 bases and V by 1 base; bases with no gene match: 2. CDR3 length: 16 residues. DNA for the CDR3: TGTGCCAGCAGCGTACAACTAGCGGGAGGGACAGATACGCAGTATTTT. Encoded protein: CASSVQLAGGTDTQYF.

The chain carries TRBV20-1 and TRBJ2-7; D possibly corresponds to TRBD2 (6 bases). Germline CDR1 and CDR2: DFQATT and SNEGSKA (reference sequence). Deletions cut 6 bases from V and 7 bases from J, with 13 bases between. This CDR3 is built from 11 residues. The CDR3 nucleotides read TGCAGTGCCGGAGGGGCAAGGGAGCAGTACTTC. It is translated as CSAGGAREQYF.

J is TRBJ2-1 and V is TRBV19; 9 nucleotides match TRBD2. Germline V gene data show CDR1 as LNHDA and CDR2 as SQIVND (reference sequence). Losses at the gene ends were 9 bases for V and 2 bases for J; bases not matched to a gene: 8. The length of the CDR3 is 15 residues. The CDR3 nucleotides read TGTGCCAGCACGGTAGCGGGAGCTACCTACAATGAGCAGTTCTTC. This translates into CASTVAGATYNEQFF.

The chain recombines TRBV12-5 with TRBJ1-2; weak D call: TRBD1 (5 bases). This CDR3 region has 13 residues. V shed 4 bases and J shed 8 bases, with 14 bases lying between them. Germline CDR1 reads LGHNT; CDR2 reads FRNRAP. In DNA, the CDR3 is TGTGCTAGTGGTTCCAACCGACAGCTCGGCTACACCTTC. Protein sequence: CASGSNRQLGYTF.

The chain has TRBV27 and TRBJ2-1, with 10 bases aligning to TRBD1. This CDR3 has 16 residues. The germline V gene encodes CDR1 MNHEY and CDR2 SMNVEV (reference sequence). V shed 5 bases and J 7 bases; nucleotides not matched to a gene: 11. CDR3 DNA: TGTGCCAGCAGTCCCCTCGCCGGGACAGGGGTAAATGAGCAGTTCTTC. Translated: CASSPLAGTGVNEQFF.

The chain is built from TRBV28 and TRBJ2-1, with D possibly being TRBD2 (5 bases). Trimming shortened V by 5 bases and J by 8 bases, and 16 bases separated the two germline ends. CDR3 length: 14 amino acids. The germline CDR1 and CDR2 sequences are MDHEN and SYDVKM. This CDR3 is CASSVLGKGHEQFF. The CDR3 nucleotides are TGTGCCAGCAGTGTACTAGGGAAAGGGCATGAGCAGTTCTTC.